The 21 T cell receptor beta chains below come from one sample, sequenced in a study of a mutant IDH1 vaccine in newly diagnosed glioma. Specified time point: week 23, last vaccination. Vaccine doses each comprised 300 ug of mutant IDH1 20-mer peptide, with topical imiquimod. Their antigens remain unidentified. The table came from immunoSEQ multiplex PCR; TCRdb's copy has only in-frame clones and leaves some out. The sample carries 55,000 or so clones, 80% recorded once. The specimen comprised PBMCs, sampled from a glioma patient whose treatment included an IDH1 peptide vaccine. Receptor source: a man between 35 and 55 years old with glioma.

The chain recombines TRBV7-2 with TRBJ2-5; D could derive from TRBD1 or TRBD2 (6 bases each). CDR1 SGHTA and CDR2 FQGNSA come from the germline V gene. V was cut by 5 bases and J by 6 bases, with 19 bases left in between. The CDR3 extends over 15 amino acids. The DNA for the CDR3 is TGTGCCAGCAGCCTCGATAGGGGGGTCGGGAAGACCCAGTACTTC. Translated: CASSLDRGVGKTQYF.

The chain links TRBV30 to TRBJ1-5; no clear D. The germline gives CDR1 GTSNPN, CDR2 SVGIG (reference sequence). This CDR3 is built from 13 residues. Trimming took 0 bases from V and 5 from J, leaving 8 bases between them. The CDR3 protein is CAWSVAADQPQHF. The CDR3 DNA sequence: TGTGCCTGGAGTGTCGCAGCGGATCAGCCCCAGCATTTT.

The rearrangement links TRBV5-5 to TRBJ1-1, with D possibly being TRBD1 (6 bases). The CDR3 length is 15 residues. CDR1 is SGHKS, CDR2 YYEKEE, per germline (reference sequence). V gave up 4 bases and J gave up 1 base, with 14 bases separating them. The CDR3 loop reads CASSQMGGPNTEAFF. The CDR3, as DNA: TGTGCCAGCAGCCAGATGGGGGGGCCGAACACTGAAGCTTTCTTT.

V is TRBV10-3 and J is TRBJ1-5; 9 positions agree with TRBD1. The CDR3 spans 16 residues. Germline lookup yields CDR1 ENHRY and CDR2 SYGVKD. V trimming: 0 bases; J trimming: 6 bases; junction bases outside the gene matches: 6. This chain's CDR3 is CAISESMGQGAQPQHF. CDR3 in DNA: TGTGCCATCAGTGAGTCGATGGGACAGGGAGCTCAGCCCCAGCATTTT.

V gene TRBV5-6 combines with J gene TRBJ1-2; no clear D. The CDR3 runs to 14 residues. The V end lost 2 bases, the J end lost 0 bases, and 8 bases lay between the germline ends. Germline V lookup: CDR1 SGHDT, CDR2 YYEEEE. The CDR3 here is CASSFPTSNYGYTF. CDR3 coding DNA: TGTGCCAGCAGCTTTCCGACATCTAACTATGGCTACACCTTC.

The chain recombines TRBV2 with TRBJ2-5; D uncertain. V was clipped by 2 bases and J by 5 bases, with 6 bases between them. Germline values: CDR1 SNHLY, CDR2 FYNNEI. The length of the CDR3 is 12 residues. The CDR3 nucleotides read TGTGCCAGCAGTGAACTTCGGGAGACCCAGTACTTC. As protein: CASSELRETQYF.

This sequence joins TRBV9 and TRBJ2-7; tentatively, D is TRBD2 (6 bases). The CDR3 runs 16 residues. CDR1 is SGDLS and CDR2 is YYNGEE in the germline V gene. Deletions cut 0 bases from V and 1 base from J, with 14 bases between. CDR3 coding DNA: TGTGCCAGCAGCGTAGTCGGAGGGTATGGGTCCTACGAGCAGTACTTC. Its translation: CASSVVGGYGSYEQYF.

The chain carries TRBV5-1 and TRBJ2-1; 9 bases map to TRBD2. J was trimmed by 5 bases and V by 4 bases; bases with no gene match: 7. Per germline, CDR1 SGHRS and CDR2 YFSETQ. The CDR3 runs to 15 residues. The CDR3 is CASSARGGAHNEQFF. CDR3 DNA: TGCGCCAGCAGCGCTCGCGGGGGGGCCCACAATGAGCAGTTCTTC.

The rearrangement uses TRBV19 and TRBJ2-3; D gene unclear. The V gene's germline CDR1 is LNHDA and CDR2 SQIVND (reference sequence). V gave up 6 bases and J gave up 3 bases, with 7 bases separating them. The CDR3 loop spans 12 amino acids. CDR3 nucleotide sequence: TGTGCCAGTAGCATCACTACAGATACGCAGTATTTT. Translating it yields CASSITTDTQYF.

The CDR3 reads CASRGANTGELFF. The DNA of the CDR3 is TGCGCCAGCAGGGGGGCGAACACCGGGGAGCTGTTTTTT. The rearrangement joins TRBV10-2 to TRBJ2-2; D could derive from TRBD1 or TRBD2 (5 bases each). The V end was cut by 6 bases, the J end by 0 bases, with 5 bases between. The CDR3 totals 13 residues. Germline CDR1 and CDR2: WSHSY and SAAADI.

The rearrangement uses TRBV5-4 and TRBJ2-2, with D unresolved. The CDR3 runs 16 residues. V shed 2 bases and J shed 0 bases, with 11 bases lying between them. CDR1 SGHNT and CDR2 YYREEE come from the germline V gene (reference sequence). CDR3 coding DNA: TGTGCCAGCAGCTTTTCAGGCAGCGCGAACACCGGGGAGCTGTTTTTT. Protein sequence: CASSFSGSANTGELFF.

The chain links TRBV5-6 to TRBJ2-1, with 9 positions matching TRBD2. The CDR3 is 14 residues long. Germline loops: CDR1 SGHDT, CDR2 YYEEEE. The V gene end was trimmed by 2 bases and the J gene end by 8 bases; junction bases not matched to a gene: 5. CDR3 sequence reads: CASSFGGGADEQFF. CDR3 bases: TGTGCCAGCAGCTTCGGCGGGGGGGCGGATGAGCAGTTCTTC.

V is TRBV2 and J is TRBJ2-4; D assignment may be TRBD1 or TRBD2 (6 bases each). This CDR3 spans 16 amino acids. Trimming removed 8 bases from V and 5 bases from J, with 22 bases in between. Germline CDR1 is SNHLY and CDR2 is FYNNEI. The CDR3 loop is CASLRGRGGRQNIQYF. The DNA for the CDR3 is TGTGCCAGCTTACGGGGGAGAGGGGGGCGGCAAAACATTCAGTACTTC. Variable domain in full (rest from reference TRBV2 and TRBJ2-4): EPEVTQTPSHQVTQMGQEVILRCVPISNHLYFYWYRQILGQKVEFLVSFYNNEISEKSEIFDDQFSVERPDGSNFTLKIRSTKLEDSAMYFCASLRGRGGRQNIQYFGAGTRLSVL.

The rearrangement links TRBV5-6 to TRBJ2-7; 7 nucleotides match TRBD2. The germline gives CDR1 SGHDT, CDR2 YYEEEE. This CDR3 contains 14 residues. After removal of 2 bases from V and 4 bases from J, the junction contained 6 bases not matched to a gene. The CDR3 protein is CASSFGGGGYEQYF. As DNA, the CDR3 is TGTGCCAGCAGCTTTGGCGGGGGAGGTTACGAGCAGTACTTC.

The V and J genes are TRBV2 and TRBJ2-7; TRBD1 might be the D (6 bases). The ends were cut back, 5 bases at V and 2 bases at J, with 13 bases in the middle. CDR1 and CDR2 (germline): SNHLY, FYNNEI. This CDR3 is built from 14 residues. The CDR3 region has the DNA TGTGCCAGCAGTTCCGGGACACAGACCTACGAGCAGTACTTC. The encoded protein is CASSSGTQTYEQYF.

This chain links TRBV6-1 with TRBJ1-2; D perhaps matches TRBD1 (5 bases). Trimming took off 2 bases at V and 4 bases at J, with 14 bases between the two ends. The CDR3 spans 15 residues. The V gene's germline CDR1 is MNHNS and CDR2 SASEGT. In DNA form, the CDR3 reads TGTGCCAGCAGTGAATCACCCGGCAGGGTCTATGGCTACACCTTC. Its protein is CASSESPGRVYGYTF.

This clone has just one count. The chain carries TRBV19 and TRBJ1-3; D not resolved. Trimming took off 1 base at V and 4 bases at J, with 8 bases between the two ends. The CDR3 is 14 amino acids. Germline values: CDR1 LNHDA, CDR2 SQIVND (reference sequence). CDR3 nucleotide sequence: TGTGCCAGTAGTATAGTGGCACTGGGAAACACCATATATTTT. Translated, it gives CASSIVALGNTIYF. Using reference TRBV19 and TRBJ1-3 for the parts outside the CDR3, the full variable domain is DGGITQSPKYLFRKEGQNVTLSCEQNLNHDAMYWYRQDPGQGLRLIYYSQIVNDFQKGDIAEGYSVSREKKESFPLTVTSAQKNPTAFYLCASSIVALGNTIYFGEGSWLTVV.

The chain combines TRBV5-4 with TRBJ2-3, with 8 bases lining up with TRBD2. This CDR3 comprises 15 residues. Per the germline V gene, CDR1 is SGHNT and CDR2 is YYREEE (reference sequence). Trimming removed 4 bases from V and 0 bases from J; junction bases left unmatched: 4. The CDR3, as DNA: TGTGCCAGCAGCGGAGCGGGGGCCAGCACAGATACGCAGTATTTT. Encoded protein: CASSGAGASTDTQYF.

The chain carries TRBV5-1 and TRBJ2-5; no clear D gene. The CDR3 has 14 amino acids. From germline, CDR1 is SGHRS and CDR2 YFSETQ. V lost 0 bases, J lost 4 bases, and 10 bases lay in between. CDR3 residues: CASSLGWAPETQYF. The CDR3 DNA is TGCGCCAGCAGCTTGGGCTGGGCCCCAGAGACCCAGTACTTC.

This sequence joins TRBV7-6 and TRBJ2-7, with D maybe TRBD2 (6 bases). Germline V lookup: CDR1 SGHVS, CDR2 FNYEAQ. The CDR3 spans 15 residues. V was pared by 5 bases and J by 0 bases, with 14 bases between. The CDR3 bases are TGTGCCAGCAGCCAGATAGCGGTAAGCTCCTACGAGCAGTACTTC. It codes for CASSQIAVSSYEQYF. The entire variable domain, with the rest obtained from reference TRBV7-6 and TRBJ2-7, is as follows: GAGVSQSPRYKVTKRGQDVALRCDPISGHVSLYWYRQALGQGPEFLTYFNYEAQQDKSGLPNDRFSAERPEGSISTLTIQRTEQRDSAMYRCASSQIAVSSYEQYFGPGTRLTVT.

The V gene is TRBV5-1, the J gene TRBJ2-1; TRBD1 or TRBD2 may be the D gene (5 bases each). V lost 4 bases and J 8 bases, leaving 16 bases between the germline ends. The CDR3 is 14 residues long. Germline assignment: CDR1 SGHRS and CDR2 YFSETQ. The CDR3 DNA reads TGCGCCAGCAGCACACAACGGGGCCGGGATGAGCAGTTCTTC. Its protein is CASSTQRGRDEQFF. Full variable domain (remainder filled in from reference TRBV5-1 and TRBJ2-1): KAGVTQTPRYLIKTRGQQVTLSCSPISGHRSVSWYQQTPGQGLQFLFEYFSETQRNKGNFPGRFSGRQFSNSRSEMNVSTLELGDSALYLCASSTQRGRDEQFFGPGTRLTVL.